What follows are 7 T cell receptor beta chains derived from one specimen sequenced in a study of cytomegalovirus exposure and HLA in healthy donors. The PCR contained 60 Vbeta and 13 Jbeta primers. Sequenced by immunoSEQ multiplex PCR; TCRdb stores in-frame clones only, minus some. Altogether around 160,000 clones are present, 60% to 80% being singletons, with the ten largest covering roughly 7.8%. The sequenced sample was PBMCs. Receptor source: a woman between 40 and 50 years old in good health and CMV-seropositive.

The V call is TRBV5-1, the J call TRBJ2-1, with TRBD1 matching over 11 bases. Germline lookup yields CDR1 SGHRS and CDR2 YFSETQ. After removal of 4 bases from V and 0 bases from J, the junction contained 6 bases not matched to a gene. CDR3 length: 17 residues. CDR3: CASSLGTGGNSYNEQFF. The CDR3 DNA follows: TGCGCCAGCAGCCTGGGGACAGGGGGAAACTCCTACAATGAGCAGTTCTTC.

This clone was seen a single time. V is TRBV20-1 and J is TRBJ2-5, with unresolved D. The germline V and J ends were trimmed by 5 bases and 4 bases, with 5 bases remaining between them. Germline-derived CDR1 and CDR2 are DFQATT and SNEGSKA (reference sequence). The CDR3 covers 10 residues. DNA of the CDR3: TGCAGTGCTCCCTTAGAGACCCAGTACTTC. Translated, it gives CSAPLETQYF.

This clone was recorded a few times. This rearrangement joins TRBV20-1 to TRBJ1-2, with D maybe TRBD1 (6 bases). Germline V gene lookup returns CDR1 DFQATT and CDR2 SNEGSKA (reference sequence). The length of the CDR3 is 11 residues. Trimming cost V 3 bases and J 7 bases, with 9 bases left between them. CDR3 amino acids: CSASGRGGYTF. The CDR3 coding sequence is TGCAGTGCTAGCGGCAGGGGTGGCTACACCTTC.

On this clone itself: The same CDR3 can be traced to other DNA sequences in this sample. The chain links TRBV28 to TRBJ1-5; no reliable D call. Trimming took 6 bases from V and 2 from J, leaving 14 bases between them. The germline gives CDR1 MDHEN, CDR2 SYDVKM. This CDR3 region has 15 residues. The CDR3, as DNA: TGTGCCAGCAGCAACGGACTGGCTGGCAATCAGCCCCAGCATTTT. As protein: CASSNGLAGNQPQHF.

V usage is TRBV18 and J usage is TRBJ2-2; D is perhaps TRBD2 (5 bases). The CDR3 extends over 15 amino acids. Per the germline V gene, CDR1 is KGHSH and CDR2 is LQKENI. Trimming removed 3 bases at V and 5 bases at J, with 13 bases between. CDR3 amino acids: CASSPASRRTGELFF. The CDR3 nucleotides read TGTGCCAGCTCACCCGCTAGCCGAAGGACCGGGGAGCTGTTTTTT.

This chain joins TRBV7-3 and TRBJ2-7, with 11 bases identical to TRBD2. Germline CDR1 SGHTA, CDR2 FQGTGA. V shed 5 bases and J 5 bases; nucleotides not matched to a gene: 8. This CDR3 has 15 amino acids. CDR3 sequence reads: CASSPVAGGSHEQYF. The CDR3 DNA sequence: TGTGCCAGCAGCCCCGTAGCGGGAGGGTCGCACGAGCAGTACTTC.

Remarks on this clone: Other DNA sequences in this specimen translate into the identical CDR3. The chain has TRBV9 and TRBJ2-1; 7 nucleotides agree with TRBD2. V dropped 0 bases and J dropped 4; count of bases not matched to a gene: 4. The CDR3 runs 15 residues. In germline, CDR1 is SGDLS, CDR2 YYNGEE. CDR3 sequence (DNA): TGTGCCAGCAGCGTAGGGACTAGTGGTTACAATGAGCAGTTCTTC. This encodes CASSVGTSGYNEQFF.